This T cell receptor beta chain appears in the sequencing data of a study of control samples from healthy donors and cancer patients. Trimming stripped 2 bases from V and 5 bases from J, with 9 bases between. CDR3 length: 13 residues. Germline CDR1 and CDR2: SGHTA and FQGNSA. Sequenced by immunoSEQ multiplex PCR; TCRdb stores in-frame clones only, minus some. The sample has tens of thousands of clones, approximately 91% seen once. Sequences were obtained from PBMCs. The clonotype comes from a middle-aged man with lung cancer. The rearrangement uses TRBV7-2 and TRBJ1-2, with D maybe TRBD1 (5 bases). DNA for the CDR3: TGTGCCAGCAGCTTAAATGGGGGTTATGGCTACACCTTC. This sequence encodes CASSLNGGYGYTF.